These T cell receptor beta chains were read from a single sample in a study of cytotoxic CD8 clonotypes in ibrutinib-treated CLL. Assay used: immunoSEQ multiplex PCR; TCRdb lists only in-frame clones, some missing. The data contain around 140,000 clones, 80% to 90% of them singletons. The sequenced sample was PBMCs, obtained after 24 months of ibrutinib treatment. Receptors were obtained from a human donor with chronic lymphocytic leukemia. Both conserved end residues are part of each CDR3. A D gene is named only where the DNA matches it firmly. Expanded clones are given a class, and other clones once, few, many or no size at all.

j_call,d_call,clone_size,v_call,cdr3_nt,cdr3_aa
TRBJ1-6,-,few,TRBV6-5,TGTGCCAGTAGGTTCTTTGCCGACAATTCACCCCTCCACTTT,CASRFFADNSPLHF
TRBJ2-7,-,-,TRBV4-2,TGTGCCAGCAGCGTTGGACACACCAGGTCCTACGAGCAGTACTTC,CASSVGHTRSYEQYF
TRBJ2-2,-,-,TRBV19,TGTGCCAGTAGTGCGGGACAGAACACCGGGGAGCTGTTTTTT,CASSAGQNTGELFF
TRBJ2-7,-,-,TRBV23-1,TGCGCCAGCAGTCAATCGATGCCAGGGGACTCCTACGAGCAGTACTTC,CASSQSMPGDSYEQYF
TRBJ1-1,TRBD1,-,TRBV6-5,TGTGCCAGCAGTTACAAGGGGGCAGGCACTGAAGCTTTCTTT,CASSYKGAGTEAFF
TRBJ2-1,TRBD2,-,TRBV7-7,TGTGCTAGCAGCTTTAAGAGGCCGGGAGGGGTATTTAGGAGCAATGAGCAGTTCTTC,CASSFKRPGGVFRSNEQFF
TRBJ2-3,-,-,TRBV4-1,TGCGCCAGCAGCCATCAAGGAAAAGTTGCAGATACGCAGTATTTT,CASSHQGKVADTQYF
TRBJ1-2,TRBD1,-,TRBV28,TGTGCCAGCAGTTTTCAATGGACAGGGTTTTACTATGGCTACACCTTC,CASSFQWTGFYYGYTF
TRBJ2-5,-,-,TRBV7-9,TGTGCCAGCAGCGCTCGGCCTCGGGTCGGGATTCGGGAGACCCAGTACTTC,CASSARPRVGIRETQYF
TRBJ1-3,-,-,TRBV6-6,TGTGCCAGCGGACCCTCTGGAAACACCATATATTTT,CASGPSGNTIYF
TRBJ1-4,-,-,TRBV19,TGTGCCAGTAGTATAACCGGGACATCTCAAAAACTGTTTTTT,CASSITGTSQKLFF
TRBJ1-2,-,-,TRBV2,TGTGCCAGCAGGGGGGCAGGCTCTAACTATGGCTACACCTTC,CASRGAGSNYGYTF
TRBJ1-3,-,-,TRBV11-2,TGTGCCAGCAGCTTAGGTGGTGCCGGCTCCATATATTTT,CASSLGGAGSIYF
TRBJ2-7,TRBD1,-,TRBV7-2,TGTGCCAGCAGCTTCACCACAGGGGGAAGTGGGGTTTACGAGCAGTACTTC,CASSFTTGGSGVYEQYF
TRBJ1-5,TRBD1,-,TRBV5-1,TGCGCCAGCAGCTCCGGACAGGGCAATCAGCCCCAGCATTTT,CASSSGQGNQPQHF
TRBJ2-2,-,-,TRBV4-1,TGCGCCAGCAGCCAAGTCTCTGGGGGGAACCGTGCCGGGGAGCTGTTTTTT,CASSQVSGGNRAGELFF
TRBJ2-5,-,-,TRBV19,TGTGCCAGTAGTATCCAAGCGGCCCAAGAGACCCAGTACTTC,CASSIQAAQETQYF
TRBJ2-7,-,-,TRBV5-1,TGCGCCAGCAGCCTCGGACAGACAAGCTCCTACGAGCAGTACTTC,CASSLGQTSSYEQYF
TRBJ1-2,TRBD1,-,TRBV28,TGTGCCAGCAGTACCCAGGACAGGGGAGCGGATGGCTACACCTTC,CASSTQDRGADGYTF
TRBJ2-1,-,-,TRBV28,TGTGCCAGCAGTCTCCGGGGGTCCCTTTACAATGAGCAGTTCTTC,CASSLRGSLYNEQFF
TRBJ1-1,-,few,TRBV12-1,TGTGCCAGCAGCTTTGAGACAGGGGGGGACACTGAAGCTTTCTTT,CASSFETGGDTEAFF
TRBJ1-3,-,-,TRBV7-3,TGTGCCAGCAAGGCAACCTCTGGAAACACCATATATTTT,CASKATSGNTIYF
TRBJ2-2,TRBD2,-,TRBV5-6,TGTGCCAGCGGGACTAGCGGGACCGGGGAGCTGTTTTTT,CASGTSGTGELFF
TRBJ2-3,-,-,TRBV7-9,TGTGCCAGCAGCCGTGATACGCAGTATTTT,CASSRDTQYF
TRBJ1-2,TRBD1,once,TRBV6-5,TGTGCCAGCATGGGGGCCAGGGGGCCTTATGGCTACACCTTC,CASMGARGPYGYTF
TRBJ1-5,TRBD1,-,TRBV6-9,TGTGCCAGCAGTTTGGGGGACAGGGTATGTCAGCCCCAGCATTTT,CASSLGDRVCQPQHF
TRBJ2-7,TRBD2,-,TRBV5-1,TGCGCCAGCAGCACAGGAGATACTAGCGGGATCGAGCAGTACTTC,CASSTGDTSGIEQYF
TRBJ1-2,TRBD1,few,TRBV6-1,TGTGCCAGCAGTGAAGACAGGGGCCAAACTAGAGGCTACACCTTC,CASSEDRGQTRGYTF
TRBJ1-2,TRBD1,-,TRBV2,TGTGCCAGCAGTGAAAGGCGGACAGGGAACGATGGCTACACCTTC,CASSERRTGNDGYTF
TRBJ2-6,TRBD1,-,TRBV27,TGTGCCAGCAGTCCCACCCCCGGACAGGGCTCTGGGGCCAACGTCCTGACTTTC,CASSPTPGQGSGANVLTF
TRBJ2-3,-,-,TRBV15,TGTGCCACCAGCAGGAACAGGGGGGGGACAGATACGCAGTATTTT,CATSRNRGGTDTQYF
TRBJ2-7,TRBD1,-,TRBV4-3,TGCGCCAGCAGCCCCCGTTTGACAGGGAAGGACGACGAGCAGTACTTC,CASSPRLTGKDDEQYF
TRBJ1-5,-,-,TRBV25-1,TGTGCCAGCAGTGAAGAGAATCAGCCCCAGCATTTT,CASSEENQPQHF
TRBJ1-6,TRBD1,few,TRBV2,TGTGCCAGCAAACACCGGGACAGGGCCTATAATTCACCCCTCCACTTT,CASKHRDRAYNSPLHF